The clone carrying this TCR beta chain has at least ten counts. Its antigen remains unknown. PBMCs were collected from a roughly 10 ml volume of fresh peripheral blood. The CDR3 spans 15 residues. CDR1 and CDR2 from the germline V gene are SGHVS and FQNEAQ. After removal of 0 bases from V and 4 bases from J, the junction contained 5 bases not matched to a gene. This entry is derived from a study of T cells in Graves' hyperthyroidism and ophthalmopathy. General study results and limits: Ophthalmopathy and stable hyperthyroidism were told apart by a 13 V-J model. Ophthalmopathy was identified by the model a median about six months ahead of onset. Within blood appeared most thyroid clonotypes that had expanded above 0.001.

Authors of the study amplified TCR beta CDR3 regions from RNA transcripts. The primer set for the first-round RT-PCR of the TCR CDR3 was HTBI. TCRdb itself ran the multiplex PCR reads through MiXCR, one entry per CDR3 protein. The sample lists some 490,000 distinct CDR3 sequences, around 15% seen once, with about 31% in the top ten. The chain combines TRBV7-8 with TRBJ2-5, with 7 bases that match TRBD2. Material: blood. The TCR was taken from a woman in her twenties or thirties with Graves' ophthalmopathy. The CDR3: CASSLARGTGETQYF. CDR3 nucleotide sequence: TGTGCCAGCAGCTTAGCGCGGGGGACGGGAGAGACCCAGTACTTC.